The TCR beta chain under discussion was sequenced for a study of shared clonotypes between healthy human individuals. This was a deep-level run. Original processing notes: ImmunoSEQ sequences covered only the junction and lacked quality scores; filtering therefore differed. Libraries were prepared by immunoSEQ multiplex PCR; TCRdb keeps only in-frame clonotypes and omits some of them. The V and J calls and clone size were taken over from that table, and D and trimming were inferred from the DNA. The profile covers roughly 480,000 clones, with roughly 85% appearing a single time and 12% taken by the ten largest. This clone occurred a few times. This sample also contains other DNA sequences that code for the same CDR3. Adult donors, all healthy and HIV-negative, had no recent acute infections or vaccinations. Source material: PBMCs. The TCR was taken from a middle-aged woman in good health. Some clones in this sample may be carry-over from other donors' samples.

This CDR3 reads CASSPRGDEQYF. The CDR3 DNA reads TGTGCCAGCTCACCACGAGGCGACGAGCAGTACTTC. This chain uses TRBV18 with TRBJ2-7; no clear D gene. The CDR3 spans 12 residues. V lost 1 base to trimming and J lost 5 bases, with 6 bases between them. Germline V gives CDR1 KGHSH, CDR2 LQKENI.